This record covers a single TCR beta chain. There is no known antigen for this receptor. Qualities for individual bases were not recorded, and no much larger clone is one base off. To synthesize cDNA, template-switch 5'RACE was performed with a primer carrying a 10-nucleotide random unique molecular identifier so that each TCR transcript was tagged. Each sequencing run produced over 160 million TCR-beta sequences covering 15-18 subjects. The RNeasy kit was used to extract total RNA. The KAPA Real-time Library Amplification kit was used to amplify TCR-beta VDJ regions with primers for the TCR constant region and the 5'RACE anchor. A first PCR added sample indexes and Illumina adaptors, after which a second PCR increased the library yield. The roughly 650 bp TCR product was size-selected on a 2% E-gel SizeSelection system after Ampure bead purification. Library quality was checked on a Bioanalyzer, concentration was measured with Qubit, and libraries were quantified with the Kapa Library Quantification kit before pooling. An Illumina HiSeq 2500 sequenced the libraries paired-end 2 x 150 bp. To increase sequence diversity, roughly 24-30% phiX was spiked into each library pool. The study's own analysis went as follows. Quality-filtered reads were processed with the UMI-based MiGEC pipeline, and over 90% of raw TCR sequences were removed by the MiGEC pipeline during error correction. VDJ genes were aligned to IMGT germline references, and clonotypes were defined by unique CDR3 amino acid sequence plus V-J genes. Clonal expansion, Shannon diversity, and CDR3 relatedness (CalcPairwiseDistances, ClusterSamples) were evaluated with VDJtools, and phylogenetic trees were built with CLCbio workbench. Using coefficient-of-variation modelling across technical triplicates, the study counted a clone as expanded if it had at least 8 unique UMIs. TCRdb's own reprocessing of the public reads used fastp at Q25 and MiXCR and kept productive beta chains. Identical CDR3 proteins give one entry, which carries the most common genes and DNA. None of the V and J calls come from the authors' own analysis; TCRdb made them. This sample gives fewer than 35,000 distinct CDR3 sequences in total; 3.3% of them show up just once. The ten largest account for less than 9% of the sample.

The germline V gene sets CDR1 to LGHNA and CDR2 to YNFKEQ. The CDR3 measures 14 amino acids from cysteine to phenylalanine. Only the CDR3 DNA stays, 42 bases, in frame from base 1. The V end loses 4 bases and the J end loses 5 bases, and a stretch of 15 bases separates them. For the unsorted PBMC libraries, 2 million PBMCs were stored in RNAlater at -80 degrees C until RNA extraction and were used to generate the libraries. Multiple sclerosis patients were enrolled in a US clinical protocol under which disease progression was evaluated by magnetic resonance imaging. Peripheral blood was subjected to Ficoll-Hypaque density gradient centrifugation to isolate PBMCs, which were then cryopreserved in liquid nitrogen. The record originates from a study of neurological immune-mediated disorders (dated by TCRdb to between 2019 and 2020). Regarding the complete study: Among the 35 or so multiple sclerosis patients, relapsing-remitting MS was present in 31 and secondary progressive MS was present in 3. Using UMI-based sequencing, the study compared peripheral blood TCR-beta repertoires from patients with HTLV-I-associated myelopathy (HAM/TSP), patients with multiple sclerosis, and healthy controls. The approximately 100 TCR-beta libraries included longitudinal samples, technical triplicates and paired sorted CD4+ and CD8+ T-cell subsets alongside PBMC samples. Of the approximately 70 subjects in the cohort, about 14 were HAM/TSP patients, about 34 were multiple sclerosis patients, and approximately 20 were healthy controls.

Results the study describes overall, beyond this receptor: Expanded clones from different subjects shared no identical CDR3 amino acid sequences, which suggests that TCR-beta repertoires were private in all groups. The MS cluster was not associated with any clinical or MRI features, and the authors stated that larger cohorts are needed. In a phylogenetic analysis, the repertoires of 18 out of 34 MS patients fell into a single cluster of related CDR3 sequences, pointing to a possible signature at the repertoire level. TCR clonal expansion was highest in HAM/TSP patients and lowest in MS patients, with MS patients falling below even healthy controls.

Recombination linked TRBV4-2 to TRBJ2-7; TRBD2 could be the D gene, as 6 bases match. Input material: PBMCs. The sequence derives from a woman aged 30 to 39 with multiple sclerosis. The CDR3 loop reads CASSPGERANEQYF. The DNA is as follows: TGTGCCAGCAGCCCGGGGGAAAGGGCTAACGAGCAGTACTTC.